The next 31 T cell receptor beta chains were all read from a single sample in a study of cytomegalovirus exposure and HLA in healthy donors. Primers included in the PCR were 60 Vbeta and 13 Jbeta primers. Data came from immunoSEQ multiplex PCR; TCRdb stores just in-frame clones and leaves some out. The sample table sets out about 72,000 clones. Sequenced input: PBMCs. The receptor set was obtained from a man aged 35 to 55 in good health and CMV-seronegative.

The genes are TRBV7-9 and TRBJ1-2; D is uncertain. Germline assignment: CDR1 SEHNR and CDR2 FQNEAQ (reference sequence). The CDR3 has 14 residues. The V and J ends lost 0 bases and 7 bases respectively, with 12 bases between them. The CDR3 sequence is CASSLARAGSGYTF. CDR3 DNA sequence: TGTGCCAGCAGCTTAGCGCGGGCAGGATCTGGCTACACCTTC.

The CDR3 bases are TGTGCCTGGGGCCGGGACAGCGTAGTTCCCCTCCACTTT. Translation gives CAWGRDSVVPLHF. The rearrangement uses TRBV30 and TRBJ1-6; 7 bases are shared with TRBD1. The length of the CDR3 is 13 residues. The junction had 11 bases not matched to a gene; V was cut back by 5 bases and J by 13 bases. Germline V gene lookup returns CDR1 GTSNPN and CDR2 SVGIG (reference sequence).

This rearrangement joins TRBV6-1 to TRBJ1-6; D is uncertain. V gave up 6 bases and J gave up 5 bases, with 5 bases separating them. In germline, CDR1 is MNHNS, CDR2 SASEGT. The CDR3 length is 12 residues. CDR3 sequence reads: CASSGDNSPLHF. CDR3 DNA: TGTGCCAGCAGCGGAGATAATTCACCCCTCCACTTT.

The CDR3 DNA follows: TGTGCCAGCAGCGTGGGACTAGCGGGGGGGCCTGATACGCAGTATTTT. Translation gives CASSVGLAGGPDTQYF. The rearrangement joins TRBV9 to TRBJ2-3; 16 bases are a match to TRBD2. This CDR3 comprises 16 residues. The V gene end was trimmed by 2 bases and the J gene end by 6 bases; junction bases not matched to a gene: 3. Germline CDR1 SGDLS, CDR2 YYNGEE.

The genes are TRBV5-1 and TRBJ1-3; D is ambiguous. This CDR3 has 14 amino acids. Germline loops: CDR1 SGHRS, CDR2 YFSETQ. The V end lost 5 bases, the J end lost 1 base, and 10 bases lay between the germline ends. CDR3 amino acids: CASSLRESGNTIYF. As DNA, the CDR3 is TGCGCCAGCAGTCTACGCGAGTCTGGAAACACCATATATTTT.

The rearrangement uses TRBV28 and TRBJ2-7; TRBD1 is a possible D gene (6 bases). The CDR3 runs to 15 residues. V was clipped by 3 bases and J by 3 bases, with 15 bases between them. Germline assignment: CDR1 MDHEN and CDR2 SYDVKM. The CDR3, as DNA: TGTGCCAGCAGTTTGTGGGCGACAGGTTACTACGAGCAGTACTTC. Amino acid sequence: CASSLWATGYYEQYF.

Comment on this clone: The junction differs from germline at one of its ends, possibly a read error. Different DNA sequences within this sample yield the same CDR3. The CDR3 DNA sequence: TGCGCCAGCAGTTACAGCCGGGACAGGGGTAATTCACCCCTCCACTTT. Residues: CASSYSRDRGNSPLHF. The chain employs TRBV6-5 and TRBJ1-6; 10 bases map to TRBD1. This CDR3 region has 16 residues. Germline assignment: CDR1 MNHEY and CDR2 SVGAGI.

The chain combines TRBV27 with TRBJ2-5, with D possibly TRBD1 on 6 matching bases. Germline CDR1 and CDR2: MNHEY and SMNVEV (reference sequence). CDR3 length equals 15 residues. Deletions cut 1 base from V and 5 bases from J, with 14 bases between. The CDR3 DNA follows: TGTGCCAGCAGTTTATTCGCAGGGGCCTGGGAGACCCAGTACTTC. Its protein is CASSLFAGAWETQYF.

The chain combines TRBV7-9 with TRBJ1-2; D unresolved. Germline V CDR1 and CDR2: SEHNR, FQNEAQ (reference sequence). This CDR3 has 16 residues. Trimming left V 4 bases short and J 4 bases short, with 19 bases between. The CDR3 spells CASSSWDYGERYGYTF. CDR3 DNA sequence: TGTGCCAGCAGCTCATGGGATTACGGGGAGCGCTATGGCTACACCTTC. Supplemented by reference TRBV7-9 and TRBJ1-2, the full variable domain reads DTGVSQNPRHKITKRGQNVTFRCDPISEHNRLYWYRQTLGQGPEFLTYFQNEAQLEKSRLLSDRFSAERPKGSFSTLEIQRTEQGDSAMYLCASSSWDYGERYGYTFGSGTRLTVV.

The chain recombines TRBV6-1 with TRBJ2-7, with D possibly TRBD2 on 5 matching bases. This CDR3 is 14 amino acids long. Deletions cut 2 bases from V and 5 bases from J, with 13 bases between. Germline CDR1 is MNHNS and CDR2 is SASEGT. CDR3 residues: CASSEKHEGHEQYF. The CDR3 DNA is TGTGCCAGCAGTGAAAAACATGAGGGCCACGAGCAGTACTTC.

This chain joins TRBV11-2 and TRBJ2-7, with D perhaps matching TRBD1 (5 bases). CDR3 length: 15 residues. The germline CDR1 and CDR2 sequences are SGHAT and FQNNGV. V lost 0 bases, J lost 3 bases, and 12 bases lay in between. The CDR3 is CASSLDLGQYYEQYF. CDR3 nucleotides: TGTGCCAGCAGCTTAGATCTGGGGCAGTACTACGAGCAGTACTTC.

The genes are TRBV6-4 and TRBJ2-3; a possible D gene is TRBD2 (5 bases). This CDR3 has 11 residues. V was pared by 5 bases and J by 7 bases, with 7 bases between. From germline, CDR1 is MRHNA and CDR2 SNTAGT. CDR3 nucleotide sequence: TGTGCCAGCAGTCTCGGGAATACGCAGTATTTT. Translation: CASSLGNTQYF.

The genes are TRBV18 and TRBJ2-1, with 8 nucleotides matching TRBD2. This CDR3 has 17 amino acids. J was trimmed by 5 bases and V by 3 bases; bases with no gene match: 12. CDR1 is KGHSH and CDR2 is LQKENI in the germline V gene. CDR3 in amino acids: CASSPPYGGGPNNEQFF. The CDR3 coding sequence is TGTGCCAGCTCACCTCCTTACGGCGGGGGGCCTAACAATGAGCAGTTCTTC.

CDR3 protein: CASSFSPGTNQPQHF. CDR3 nucleotide sequence: TGTGCCAGCAGTTTTAGTCCGGGGACTAATCAGCCCCAGCATTTT. The J gene is TRBJ1-5, the V gene TRBV28; weak D call: TRBD1 (5 bases). Germline CDR1 is MDHEN and CDR2 is SYDVKM. Trimming shortened V by 3 bases and J by 4 bases, and 13 bases separated the two germline ends. The CDR3 length is 15 residues.

This rearrangement joins TRBV2 to TRBJ1-1; TRBD1 matches at 8 bases. CDR1 and CDR2 from the germline V gene are SNHLY and FYNNEI. Trimming at V came to 7 bases and at J to 1 base, leaving 2 bases not matched to a gene. The CDR3 contains 13 residues. In DNA, the CDR3 is TGTGCCAGCACCGGGACAGGGAACACTGAAGCTTTCTTT. Translating gives CASTGTGNTEAFF. Together with reference TRBV2 and TRBJ1-1, the CDR3 gives the full variable domain: EPEVTQTPSHQVTQMGQEVILRCVPISNHLYFYWYRQILGQKVEFLVSFYNNEISEKSEIFDDQFSVERPDGSNFTLKIRSTKLEDSAMYFCASTGTGNTEAFFGQGTRLTVV.

J is TRBJ2-3 and V is TRBV9; the match to TRBD2 covers 7 bases. The CDR3 loop spans 14 amino acids. With 4 bases clipped from V and 2 bases from J, the junction kept 4 bases outside the gene matches. The germline V gene encodes CDR1 SGDLS and CDR2 YYNGEE. CDR3 residues: CASSLAVYTDTQYF. The CDR3, as DNA: TGTGCCAGCAGCCTAGCGGTGTACACAGATACGCAGTATTTT.

This chain links TRBV2 with TRBJ1-1; no clear D gene. Trimming removed 2 bases at V and 0 bases at J, with 10 bases between. CDR1 and CDR2 (germline): SNHLY, FYNNEI. The CDR3 extends over 15 amino acids. The CDR3 is CASSEQFRLNTEAFF. For the CDR3, the DNA is TGTGCCAGCAGTGAACAGTTTCGTCTGAACACTGAAGCTTTCTTT.

This chain uses TRBV2 with TRBJ1-6; D remains ambiguous. Trimming took 1 base from V and 9 from J, leaving 13 bases between them. The CDR3 has 15 amino acids. Germline CDR1 SNHLY, CDR2 FYNNEI. The chain's CDR3 is CASSEVGFMGSPLHF. The CDR3 DNA sequence: TGTGCCAGCAGTGAAGTGGGCTTCATGGGTTCACCCCTCCACTTT.

The chain's CDR3 is CASSMRSTTGANVLTF. CDR3 DNA: TGTGCCAGTAGTATGAGGAGCACGACTGGGGCCAACGTCCTGACTTTC. The chain employs TRBV19 and TRBJ2-6; D gene uncertain. This CDR3 is built from 16 residues. V was cut by 3 bases and J by 2 bases, with 11 bases left in between. The germline V gene encodes CDR1 LNHDA and CDR2 SQIVND (reference sequence).

The V gene is TRBV6-5, the J gene TRBJ1-6; possible D gene TRBD1, 5 bases. The length of the CDR3 is 15 residues. The V gene's germline CDR1 is MNHEY and CDR2 SVGAGI. V dropped 5 bases and J dropped 6 bases, with 14 bases sitting between them. The CDR3 sequence is CASSLRRGGNSPLHF. The DNA for the CDR3 is TGTGCCAGCAGTCTCCGGAGGGGAGGTAATTCACCCCTCCACTTT.

This chain joins TRBV2 and TRBJ2-7; D gene uncertain. CDR1 and CDR2 from the germline V gene are SNHLY and FYNNEI. The CDR3 sequence is 12 residues long. Trimming cost V 7 bases and J 1 base, with 8 bases left between them. The CDR3 DNA reads TGTGCCAGCAAGCGTCAGTCCTACGAGCAGTACTTC. Protein sequence: CASKRQSYEQYF. Drawing the rest from reference TRBV2 and TRBJ2-7, the complete variable domain is EPEVTQTPSHQVTQMGQEVILRCVPISNHLYFYWYRQILGQKVEFLVSFYNNEISEKSEIFDDQFSVERPDGSNFTLKIRSTKLEDSAMYFCASKRQSYEQYFGPGTRLTVT.

This chain uses TRBV7-6 with TRBJ2-3; 7 bases match TRBD2. The CDR3 is 15 residues long. Trimming removed 4 bases from V and 1 base from J; junction bases left unmatched: 5. Looked up from germline, CDR1 is SGHVS and CDR2 is FNYEAQ. CDR3 amino acids: CASSSQRGGTDTQYF. The CDR3 coding sequence is TGTGCCAGCAGCTCCCAGCGGGGAGGCACAGATACGCAGTATTTT.

The rearrangement uses TRBV5-6 and TRBJ2-7; D ambiguous. Per germline, CDR1 SGHDT and CDR2 YYEEEE. V lost 5 bases, J lost 7 bases, and 10 bases lay in between. This CDR3 has 11 amino acids. CDR3 bases: TGTGCCAGCAGACGCCACACAGAGCAGTACTTC. Protein sequence: CASRRHTEQYF.

This chain links TRBV6-1 with TRBJ1-6; D call uncertain. There are 15 residues in the CDR3. Trimming took 7 bases from V and 2 from J, leaving 12 bases between them. From germline, CDR1 is MNHNS and CDR2 SASEGT. The CDR3 nucleotides read TGTGCCAGCAACCTCGGGGAGACCTATAATTCACCCCTCCACTTT. Protein sequence: CASNLGETYNSPLHF.

The rearrangement uses TRBV5-1 and TRBJ1-1, with 10 nucleotides matching TRBD1. The trim removed 3 bases at V and 6 bases at J, leaving 2 bases unmatched. CDR1 and CDR2 from the germline V gene are SGHRS and YFSETQ. This CDR3 has 13 residues. The CDR3 sequence is CASSYGTGAEAFF. The CDR3 nucleotides read TGCGCCAGCAGCTACGGGACAGGGGCTGAAGCTTTCTTT.

For the CDR3, the DNA is TGTGCCAGCTCACCGGCGACACAGAACACTGAAGCTTTCTTT. It encodes CASSPATQNTEAFF. The chain couples TRBV18 to TRBJ1-1, with D uncertain. Germline V gives CDR1 KGHSH, CDR2 LQKENI. CDR3 length equals 14 residues. Trimming took 3 bases from V and 1 from J, leaving 9 bases between them.

The chain uses TRBV5-4 and TRBJ1-2; TRBD1 matches 10 bases. With V trimmed by 0 bases and J by 10 bases, 12 bases remained unmatched. Germline CDR1 SGHNT, CDR2 YYREEE (reference sequence). CDR3 size: 16 residues. The CDR3 region has the DNA TGTGCCAGCAGCTTGGGTCATCGGGACAGGGGTTTTGACTACACCTTC. Encoded protein: CASSLGHRDRGFDYTF. Full variable domain (remainder filled in from reference TRBV5-4 and TRBJ1-2): ETGVTQSPTHLIKTRGQQVTLRCSSQSGHNTVSWYQQALGQGPQFIFQYYREEENGRGNFPPRFSGLQFPNYSSELNVNALELDDSALYLCASSLGHRDRGFDYTFGSGTRLTVV.

The rearrangement links TRBV30 to TRBJ2-1; 10 nucleotides line up with TRBD1. V shed 5 bases and J 7 bases; nucleotides not matched to a gene: 8. Per germline, CDR1 GTSNPN and CDR2 SVGIG (reference sequence). The CDR3 is made up of 14 amino acids. The DNA of the CDR3 is TGTGCCTGGCCTAAGGGACAGGGGAATAATGAGCAGTTCTTC. This gives the protein CAWPKGQGNNEQFF.

This chain uses TRBV5-4 with TRBJ2-5, with no clear D. Trimming cost V 2 bases and J 2 bases, with 7 bases left between them. CDR3 length: 13 amino acids. CDR1 is SGHNT, CDR2 YYREEE, per germline (reference sequence). The CDR3 DNA reads TGTGCCAGCAGCTTCTTTATACAAGAGACCCAGTACTTC. It yields the protein CASSFFIQETQYF.

The chain combines TRBV29-1 with TRBJ2-7; the D is unclear. Germline V gives CDR1 SQVTM, CDR2 ANQGSEA. Trimming pared 0 bases from V and 2 bases from J, leaving 11 bases between. The CDR3 sequence is 14 residues long. The CDR3 DNA reads TGCAGCGTTGAAGATCCAGGTCCAACCTACGAGCAGTACTTC. Translated: CSVEDPGPTYEQYF.

The chain has TRBV7-8 and TRBJ2-7, with D uncertain. The CDR3 loop spans 13 amino acids. Trimming shortened V by 6 bases and J by 4 bases, and 13 bases separated the two germline ends. Germline V CDR1 and CDR2: SGHVS, FQNEAQ. In DNA, the CDR3 is TGTGCCAGCAGTTACCGGGTCGTATACGAGCAGTACTTC. As protein: CASSYRVVYEQYF.